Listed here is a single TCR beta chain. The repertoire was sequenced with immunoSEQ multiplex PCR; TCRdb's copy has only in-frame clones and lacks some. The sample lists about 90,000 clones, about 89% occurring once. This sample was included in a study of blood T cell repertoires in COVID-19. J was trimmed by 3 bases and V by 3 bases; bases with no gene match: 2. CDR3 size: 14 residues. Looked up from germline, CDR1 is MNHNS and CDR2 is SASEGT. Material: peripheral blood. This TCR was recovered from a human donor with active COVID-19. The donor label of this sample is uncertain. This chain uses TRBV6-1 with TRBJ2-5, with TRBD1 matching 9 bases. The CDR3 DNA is TGTGCCAGCAGTGAGGGGACAGGGAAAGAGACCCAGTACTTC. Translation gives CASSEGTGKETQYF.